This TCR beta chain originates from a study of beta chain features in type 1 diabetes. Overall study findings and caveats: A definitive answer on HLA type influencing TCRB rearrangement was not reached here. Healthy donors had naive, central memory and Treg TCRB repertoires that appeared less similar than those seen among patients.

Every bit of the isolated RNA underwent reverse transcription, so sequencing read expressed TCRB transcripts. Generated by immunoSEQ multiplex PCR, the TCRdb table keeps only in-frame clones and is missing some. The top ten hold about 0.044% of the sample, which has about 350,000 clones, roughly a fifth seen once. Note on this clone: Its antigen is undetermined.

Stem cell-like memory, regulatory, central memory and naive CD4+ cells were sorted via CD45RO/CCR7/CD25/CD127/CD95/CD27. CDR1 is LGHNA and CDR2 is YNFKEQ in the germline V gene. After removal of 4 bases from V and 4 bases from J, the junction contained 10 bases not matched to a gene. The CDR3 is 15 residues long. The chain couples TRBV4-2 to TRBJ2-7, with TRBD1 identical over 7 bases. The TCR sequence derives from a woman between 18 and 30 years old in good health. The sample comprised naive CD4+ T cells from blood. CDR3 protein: CASSLGQSVGYEQYF. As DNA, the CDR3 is TGTGCCAGCAGCCTGGGACAGTCTGTGGGTTACGAGCAGTACTTC.